Listed below are T cell receptor beta chains from one sample, sequenced in a study of early T cells in non-severe SARS-CoV-2 infection. TCRdb re-called the 5' RACE reads through MiXCR, storing one row per CDR3 protein. The repertoire consists of about 76,000 distinct CDR3 sequences, with less than 20% occurring once and the leading ten covering approximately 12%. The sample was whole blood. The receptor set was obtained from an adult who was a healthcare worker with PCR-confirmed SARS-CoV-2 infection or an uninfected control (not recorded which). CDR3s include the opening cysteine and the closing phenylalanine or tryptophan. A D gene is named only where the DNA matches it firmly. Clone size is given for some rows only: seen once, a few or many times, or a class if the clone is expanded.

D gene: -; V gene: TRBV18; clone size: few; J gene: TRBJ2-2; CDR3 protein: CASSRGNTGELFF; CDR3 DNA: TGTGCCAGCTCCCGAGGGAACACCGGGGAGCTGTTTTTT
D gene: -; V gene: TRBV6-1; clone size: few; J gene: TRBJ2-1; CDR3 protein: CASSLNGYNEQFF; CDR3 DNA: TGTGCCAGCAGTCTGAACGGGTACAATGAGCAGTTCTTC
D gene: TRBD2; V gene: TRBV20-1; clone size: -; J gene: TRBJ2-1; CDR3 protein: CSARDSDLAGGNNEQFF; CDR3 DNA: TGCAGTGCTAGAGATTCCGACTTAGCGGGGGGGAACAATGAGCAGTTCTTC
D gene: -; V gene: TRBV4-2; clone size: few; J gene: TRBJ2-5; CDR3 protein: CASSQDPEAQETQYF; CDR3 DNA: TGTGCCAGCAGCCAAGATCCGGAAGCTCAAGAGACCCAGTACTTC
D gene: TRBD2; V gene: TRBV5-1; clone size: few; J gene: TRBJ2-5; CDR3 protein: CASSFLAWTSGSTKTQYF; CDR3 DNA: TGCGCCAGCAGCTTCTTGGCCTGGACTAGCGGGAGTACTAAGACCCAGTACTTC
D gene: -; V gene: TRBV2; clone size: few; J gene: TRBJ1-6; CDR3 protein: CASSEAGGPHSAYNSPLHF; CDR3 DNA: TGTGCCAGCAGTGAAGCAGGGGGGCCCCATTCCGCCTATAATTCACCCCTCCACTTT
D gene: -; V gene: TRBV19; clone size: few; J gene: TRBJ2-7; CDR3 protein: CASSIRLDSPYEQYF; CDR3 DNA: TGTGCCAGTAGTATCCGTCTCGACAGTCCCTACGAGCAGTACTTC
D gene: TRBD2; V gene: TRBV9; clone size: -; J gene: TRBJ2-1; CDR3 protein: CASSPTSDLYNEQFF; CDR3 DNA: TGTGCCAGCAGCCCGACTAGCGACTTATACAATGAGCAGTTCTTC
D gene: TRBD2; V gene: TRBV7-9; clone size: few; J gene: TRBJ2-1; CDR3 protein: CASSLWASGGALNNEQFF; CDR3 DNA: TGTGCCAGCAGCTTATGGGCTAGCGGGGGGGCCTTAAACAATGAGCAGTTCTTC
D gene: TRBD1; V gene: TRBV6-2/TRBV6-3; clone size: -; J gene: TRBJ1-1; CDR3 protein: CASSYSIRGTEAFF; CDR3 DNA: TGTGCCAGCAGTTACTCGATCAGGGGGACTGAAGCTTTCTTT
D gene: -; V gene: TRBV6-6; clone size: few; J gene: TRBJ1-6; CDR3 protein: CASSYVDGNSPLHF; CDR3 DNA: TGTGCCAGCAGTTACGTGGACGGGAATTCACCCCTCCACTTT
D gene: TRBD2; V gene: TRBV6-5; clone size: -; J gene: TRBJ2-3; CDR3 protein: CASSFPLLAGTTDTQYF; CDR3 DNA: TGTGCCAGCAGTTTCCCCCTTTTAGCGGGGACTACAGATACGCAGTATTTT
D gene: -; V gene: TRBV5-4; clone size: few; J gene: TRBJ2-2; CDR3 protein: CASGGFPGAGELFF; CDR3 DNA: TGTGCCAGCGGGGGGTTTCCCGGCGCCGGGGAGCTGTTTTTT
D gene: -; V gene: TRBV3-1; clone size: -; J gene: TRBJ2-2; CDR3 protein: CASLGGKPGELFF; CDR3 DNA: TGTGCCAGCCTGGGGGGTAAACCCGGGGAGCTGTTTTTT
D gene: -; V gene: TRBV11-2; clone size: few; J gene: TRBJ2-3; CDR3 protein: CASSYSGLTSTDTQYF; CDR3 DNA: TGTGCCAGCAGCTACTCGGGGTTGACTAGCACAGATACGCAGTATTTT
D gene: -; V gene: TRBV21-1; clone size: many; J gene: TRBJ2-1; CDR3 protein: CASSTEMPGLAGGEDEQFF; CDR3 DNA: TGTGCCAGCAGCACGGAGATGCCGGGACTAGCGGGAGGGGAGGATGAGCAGTTCTTC
D gene: -; V gene: TRBV12-3/TRBV12-4; clone size: -; J gene: TRBJ1-2; CDR3 protein: CASSLPGRVDGYTF; CDR3 DNA: TGTGCCAGCAGTTTACCCGGCAGGGTTGATGGCTACACCTTC
D gene: -; V gene: TRBV5-6; clone size: few; J gene: TRBJ1-4; CDR3 protein: CASSLIGPNEKLFF; CDR3 DNA: TGTGCCAGCAGCTTGATCGGTCCTAATGAAAAACTGTTTTTT
D gene: TRBD1; V gene: TRBV7-9; clone size: -; J gene: TRBJ1-1; CDR3 protein: CASSLRQGNTEAFF; CDR3 DNA: TGTGCCAGCAGCCTGCGACAGGGAAACACTGAAGCTTTCTTT
D gene: -; V gene: TRBV7-2; clone size: few; J gene: TRBJ2-7; CDR3 protein: CASSSDYGREQYF; CDR3 DNA: TGTGCCAGCAGCTCGGATTATGGCCGGGAGCAGTACTTC
D gene: -; V gene: TRBV7-2; clone size: -; J gene: TRBJ1-3; CDR3 protein: CASSPDFRNTIYF; CDR3 DNA: TGTGCCAGCAGCCCCGATTTCCGAAACACCATATATTTT
D gene: -; V gene: TRBV6-5; clone size: few; J gene: TRBJ2-1; CDR3 protein: CASSPMDSARLFF; CDR3 DNA: TGTGCCAGCAGTCCGATGGACTCGGCGCGGCTGTTCTTC
D gene: TRBD1; V gene: TRBV15; clone size: -; J gene: TRBJ1-2; CDR3 protein: CATSRNRGGDGYTF; CDR3 DNA: TGTGCCACCAGCAGGAACAGGGGCGGGGATGGCTACACCTTC
D gene: -; V gene: TRBV20-1; clone size: many; J gene: TRBJ1-2; CDR3 protein: CSARDSRGGYYGYTF; CDR3 DNA: TGCAGTGCTAGAGATTCTCGTGGAGGCTACTATGGCTACACCTTC
D gene: TRBD2; V gene: TRBV6-1; clone size: many; J gene: TRBJ2-3; CDR3 protein: CASSEEAGGPDTQYF; CDR3 DNA: TGTGCCAGCAGTGAAGAAGCGGGGGGGCCAGATACGCAGTATTTT
D gene: -; V gene: TRBV29-1; clone size: -; J gene: TRBJ1-1; CDR3 protein: CSFTLDRGTEAFF; CDR3 DNA: TGCAGCTTTACCCTGGACCGAGGAACTGAAGCTTTCTTT
D gene: -; V gene: TRBV14; clone size: -; J gene: TRBJ2-7; CDR3 protein: CASSPDRTLYF; CDR3 DNA: TGTGCCAGCAGCCCGGACAGAACCCTGTACTTC
D gene: -; V gene: TRBV7-9; clone size: -; J gene: TRBJ2-2; CDR3 protein: CASGSGELFF; CDR3 DNA: TGTGCCAGCGGGTCCGGGGAGCTGTTTTTT
D gene: -; V gene: TRBV5-1; clone size: many; J gene: TRBJ1-6; CDR3 protein: CASSTDGNSPLHF; CDR3 DNA: TGCGCCAGCAGCACAGACGGAAATTCACCCCTCCACTTT
D gene: -; V gene: TRBV7-9; clone size: few; J gene: TRBJ1-5; CDR3 protein: CASSHLTEPQHF; CDR3 DNA: TGTGCCAGCAGCCACCTAACTGAGCCCCAGCATTTT
D gene: -; V gene: TRBV4-3; clone size: many; J gene: TRBJ1-2; CDR3 protein: CASSQDVGQRYGYTF; CDR3 DNA: TGCGCCAGCAGCCAAGACGTCGGGCAGCGCTATGGCTACACCTTC
D gene: -; V gene: TRBV11-2; clone size: few; J gene: TRBJ1-1; CDR3 protein: CASSLEYRLMNTEAFF; CDR3 DNA: TGTGCCAGCAGCTTAGAGTACAGATTAATGAACACTGAAGCTTTCTTT